The 21 T cell receptor beta chains below all came from one sample that was sequenced in a study of metastatic and nonmetastatic thyroid tumors. TCRdb redid the clone calls on the PCR reads using MiXCR. The table shows some 90,000 clones, with around 7.8% occurring only once. Every patient underwent thyroid surgery untreated. Input material: blood. Receptors were obtained from a female donor with papillary thyroid cancer or a benign thyroid nodule (not recorded which). Some clones in this sample may be carry-over from other donors' samples.

In the case of this clone: Possible read error: a much larger clone is one base away. J is TRBJ2-3 and V is TRBV11-1, with TRBD2 matching 9 bases. The CDR3 loop spans 15 amino acids. V lost 5 bases to trimming and J lost 6 bases; unmatched junction nucleotides: 9. Per the germline V gene, CDR1 is SGHAT and CDR2 is FQDESV (reference sequence). This CDR3 is CASSTSGPRADTQYF. The CDR3 nucleotides are TGTGCCAGCAGCACTAGCGGGCCCCGGGCGGATACGCAGTATTTT.

This clone came up many times. The chain employs TRBV11-3 and TRBJ2-1; 7 bases agree with TRBD1. CDR1 SGHNT and CDR2 YENEEA come from the germline V gene. The CDR3 length is 18 residues. V lost 4 bases to trimming and J lost 2 bases; unmatched junction nucleotides: 14. CDR3 in amino acids: CASSSKFPRDSPYNEQFF. The CDR3 DNA follows: TGTGCCAGCAGCTCAAAATTCCCCCGGGACAGCCCCTACAATGAGCAGTTCTTC.

The table lists this clone with many counts. This rearrangement joins TRBV28 to TRBJ1-5; the D gene is possibly TRBD1 (5 bases). Deletions cut 7 bases from V and 2 bases from J, with 15 bases between. Germline V CDR1 and CDR2: MDHEN, SYDVKM. The CDR3 covers 15 residues. CDR3: CASTPFRVGNQPQHF. Here the CDR3 DNA reads TGTGCCAGCACCCCCTTCAGGGTTGGCAATCAGCCCCAGCATTTT.

In this sample, this clone turned up many times. V usage is TRBV7-9 and J usage is TRBJ2-3; D remains ambiguous. The CDR3 extends over 14 amino acids. V was shortened by 5 bases and J by 8 bases, with 17 bases between the two germline ends. Germline V lookup: CDR1 SEHNR, CDR2 FQNEAQ (reference sequence). The CDR3 loop is CASSLPLDRTTQYF. CDR3 sequence (DNA): TGTGCCAGCAGCCTTCCCCTAGACCGGACTACGCAGTATTTT.

This clone was detected a few times. This may be a read error, as it is one base from a much larger clone. The chain joins TRBV10-1 to TRBJ1-5; D possibly corresponds to TRBD1 (6 bases). Looked up from germline, CDR1 is WNHNN and CDR2 is SYGVQD (reference sequence). This CDR3 has 13 residues. For the CDR3, the DNA is TGCGCCAGCATGCCCCGGGACAATCATCCCCAGCATTTT. Amino acids: CASMPRDNHPQHF.

The rearrangement joins TRBV7-9 to TRBJ2-1, with 8 nucleotides matching TRBD1. The ends lost 5 bases at V and 9 bases at J; junction bases unmatched: 6. Per germline, CDR1 SEHNR and CDR2 FQNEAQ (reference sequence). The CDR3 extends over 13 amino acids. In nucleotides, the CDR3 is TGTGCCAGCAGCACCCAGGGGGCGACTGAGCAGTTCTTC. This gives the protein CASSTQGATEQFF.

This clone was counted ten times or more. The chain carries TRBV5-1 and TRBJ1-1; D is perhaps TRBD1 (6 bases). Trimming pared 0 bases from V and 0 bases from J, leaving 6 bases between. In germline, CDR1 is SGHRS, CDR2 YFSETQ. The CDR3 contains 14 residues. DNA for the CDR3: TGCGCCAGCAGCTTGGGACAGGTGAACACTGAAGCTTTCTTT. Protein sequence: CASSLGQVNTEAFF.

This clone was recorded at least ten times. The chain carries TRBV9 and TRBJ1-2; 7 nucleotides line up with TRBD1. Trimming cost V 0 bases and J 0 bases; bases outside gene matches: 2. Per the germline V gene, CDR1 is SGDLS and CDR2 is YYNGEE. The CDR3 consists of 15 residues. The CDR3 spells CASSVAGTANYGYTF. The CDR3 DNA follows: TGTGCCAGCAGCGTAGCTGGGACAGCTAACTATGGCTACACCTTC. Filled out from reference TRBV9 and TRBJ1-2, the complete variable domain reads DSGVTQTPKHLITATGQRVTLRCSPRSGDLSVYWYQQSLDQGLQFLIQYYNGEERAKGNILERFSAQQFPDLHSELNLSSLELGDSALYFCASSVAGTANYGYTFGSGTRLTVV.

Ten or more counts support this clone. V usage is TRBV28 and J usage is TRBJ1-2, with D perhaps matching TRBD1 (6 bases). The germline gives CDR1 MDHEN, CDR2 SYDVKM. The CDR3 length is 15 residues. Trimming left V 6 bases short and J 4 bases short, with 18 bases between. This CDR3 is CASRTRQVAGYGYTF. The DNA for the CDR3 is TGTGCCAGCAGGACGAGACAGGTGGCGGGCTATGGCTACACCTTC.

The genes are TRBV28 and TRBJ1-6; the match to TRBD1 covers 7 bases. The V segment lost 8 bases and the J segment 6 bases; nucleotides outside the gene matches: 4. CDR1 is MDHEN and CDR2 is SYDVKM in the germline V gene. CDR3 length: 13 residues. The CDR3 nucleotides read TGTGCCAGCGAGGGACAGTTTAATTCACCCCTCCACTTT. Translating gives CASEGQFNSPLHF.

This clone has a handful of counts. CDR3 sequence (DNA): TGTGCCAGCAGTTACTCGGGACAGGGGGCCAGCTCTGGAAACACCATATATTTT. It yields the protein CASSYSGQGASSGNTIYF. The genes are TRBV6-6 and TRBJ1-3; 12 bases line up with TRBD1. The junction had 3 bases not matched to a gene; V was cut back by 0 bases and J by 0 bases. Germline V gene data show CDR1 as MNHNY and CDR2 as SVGAGI (reference sequence). CDR3 length: 18 amino acids.

This clone was picked up many times. The chain employs TRBV7-9 and TRBJ1-1; D is unclear. Germline V gives CDR1 SEHNR, CDR2 FQNEAQ (reference sequence). V lost 5 bases and J 4 bases, leaving 8 bases between the germline ends. The CDR3 is 12 residues long. The CDR3 DNA sequence: TGTGCCAGCAGCCCTGGTGCCACTGAAGCTTTCTTT. This translates into CASSPGATEAFF.

V gene TRBV5-4 combines with J gene TRBJ1-4, with D maybe TRBD1 (5 bases). The V end lost 3 bases, the J end lost 5 bases, and 11 bases lay between the germline ends. Per germline, CDR1 SGHNT and CDR2 YYREEE (reference sequence). The CDR3 consists of 14 residues. CDR3 bases: TGTGCCAGCAGCTACCGGGACGTGAATGAAAAACTGTTTTTT. Its protein is CASSYRDVNEKLFF.

This clone came up many times. This chain joins TRBV11-2 and TRBJ2-2, with 11 bases that match TRBD2. The CDR3 is made up of 17 amino acids. Germline CDR1 SGHAT, CDR2 FQNNGV. V shed 5 bases and J 0 bases; nucleotides not matched to a gene: 5. CDR3: CASSPGTSGANTGELFF. DNA of the CDR3: TGTGCCAGCAGCCCTGGGACTAGCGGAGCGAACACCGGGGAGCTGTTTTTT.

This clone was counted ten times or more. The chain has TRBV7-3 and TRBJ2-1; D assignment may be TRBD1 or TRBD2 (5 bases each). The V gene lost 5 bases and the J gene lost 8 bases, with 10 bases spanning the gap. From germline, CDR1 is SGHTA and CDR2 FQGTGA. The CDR3 extends over 12 amino acids. CDR3 nucleotide sequence: TGTGCCAGCAGCCCGGGACGTGATGAGCAGTTCTTC. Protein: CASSPGRDEQFF.

In its sample, this clone was seen many times. The V gene is TRBV6-1, the J gene TRBJ2-1; 8 nucleotides align to TRBD2. This CDR3 spans 15 amino acids. J lost 8 bases, V lost 2 bases, and 8 bases had no gene match. Germline lookup yields CDR1 MNHNS and CDR2 SASEGT. The CDR3 DNA is TGTGCCAGCAGTGAACCGAGCGGGGGAGGGTATGAGCAGTTCTTC. It translates to CASSEPSGGGYEQFF.

This clone was counted ten times or more. The gene calls are TRBV6-1 and TRBJ2-2, with D perhaps being TRBD1 or TRBD2 (5 bases each). CDR1 MNHNS and CDR2 SASEGT come from the germline V gene. This CDR3 is 18 amino acids long. The V and J ends lost 0 bases and 0 bases respectively, with 14 bases between them. CDR3 region: CASSEARGWGANTGELFF. CDR3 in DNA: TGTGCCAGCAGTGAAGCGAGGGGTTGGGGAGCGAACACCGGGGAGCTGTTTTTT.

The sample holds a few counts of this clone. Since a much larger clone is just one base distant, this may be a read error. V is TRBV7-9 and J is TRBJ2-7, with TRBD2 matching over 7 bases. Per the germline V gene, CDR1 is SEHNR and CDR2 is FQNEAQ (reference sequence). This CDR3 region has 12 residues. The V segment lost 7 bases and the J segment 3 bases; nucleotides outside the gene matches: 3. The CDR3 nucleotides read TGTGCCAGCATCGGGAGGAACTACGAGCAGTACTTC. Translated, it gives CASIGRNYEQYF.

This clone was recorded at least ten times. V gene TRBV7-3 combines with J gene TRBJ2-1, with a weak D call TRBD2 (5 bases). The CDR3 runs to 13 residues. The germline V and J ends were trimmed by 5 bases and 10 bases, with 15 bases remaining between them. Germline V gene lookup returns CDR1 SGHTA and CDR2 FQGTGA. DNA of the CDR3: TGTGCCAGCAGCGCCCTAGCCCCACCGGAGCAGTTCTTC. Its protein product is CASSALAPPEQFF.

This clone was observed many times. The V call is TRBV7-7, the J call TRBJ2-5, with 11 nucleotides matching TRBD2. The CDR3 is 14 amino acids. V gave up 4 bases and J gave up 5 bases; unmatched junction bases: 3. The germline V gene encodes CDR1 SSHAT and CDR2 FNYEAQ (reference sequence). For the CDR3, the DNA is TGTGCCAGCAGCTCCGGGACTAGCGGCGAGACCCAGTACTTC. It is translated as CASSSGTSGETQYF. Full variable domain (outside the CDR3, taken from reference TRBV7-7 and TRBJ2-5): GAGVSQSPRYKVTKRGQDVTLRCDPISSHATLYWYQQALGQGPEFLTYFNYEAQPDKSGLPSDRFSAERPEGSISTLTIQRTEQRDSAMYRCASSSGTSGETQYFGPGTRLLVL.

This clone was seen ten or more times. This sequence joins TRBV19 and TRBJ2-7; 7 bases line up with TRBD1. With V trimmed by 5 bases and J by 0 bases, 4 bases remained unmatched. The CDR3 has 14 amino acids. CDR1 and CDR2 from the germline V gene are LNHDA and SQIVND (reference sequence). CDR3 DNA: TGTGCCAGTAGTGCGACAGGGAGCTCCTACGAGCAGTACTTC. Translating gives CASSATGSSYEQYF. The complete variable domain, with remaining parts taken from reference TRBV19 and TRBJ2-7, reads DGGITQSPKYLFRKEGQNVTLSCEQNLNHDAMYWYRQDPGQGLRLIYYSQIVNDFQKGDIAEGYSVSREKKESFPLTVTSAQKNPTAFYLCASSATGSSYEQYFGPGTRLTVT.